The T cell receptor beta chain under discussion was sequenced for a study of blood T cell repertoires in COVID-19. Profiling relied on immunoSEQ multiplex PCR, and the TCRdb table lists in-frame clones only, not all of them. Of just over 650,000 clones listed, 85% to 90% were seen once; the top ten hold about 0.26%. The CDR3 has 11 amino acids. V was cut by 4 bases and J by 7 bases, with 7 bases left in between. The V and J genes are TRBV12-3 or TRBV12-4 and TRBJ1-2; D not certain. Material: peripheral blood. The clonotype originates from a woman aged 18-30 years with acute or convalescent COVID-19. Here the CDR3 reads CASSSWAGYTF. CDR3 bases: TGTGCCAGCAGTTCTTGGGCTGGCTACACCTTC.